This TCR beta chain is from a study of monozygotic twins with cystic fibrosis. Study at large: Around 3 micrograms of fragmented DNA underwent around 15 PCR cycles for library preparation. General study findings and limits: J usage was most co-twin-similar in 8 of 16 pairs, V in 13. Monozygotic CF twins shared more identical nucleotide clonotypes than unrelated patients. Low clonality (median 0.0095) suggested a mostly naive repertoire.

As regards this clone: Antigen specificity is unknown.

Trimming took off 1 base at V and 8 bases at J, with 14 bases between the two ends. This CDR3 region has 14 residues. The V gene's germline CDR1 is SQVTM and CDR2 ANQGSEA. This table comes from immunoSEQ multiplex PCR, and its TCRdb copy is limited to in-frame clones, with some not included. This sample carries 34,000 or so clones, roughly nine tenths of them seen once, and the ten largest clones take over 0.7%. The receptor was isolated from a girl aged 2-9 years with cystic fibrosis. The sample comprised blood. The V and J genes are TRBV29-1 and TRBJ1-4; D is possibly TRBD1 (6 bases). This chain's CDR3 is CSVEGMTGREKLFF. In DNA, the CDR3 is TGCAGCGTTGAAGGAATGACAGGTCGCGAAAAACTGTTTTTT.